This is a list of T cell receptor beta chains from one sample in a study of T-cell reconstitution after alpha-beta-depleted transplantation in children. TCRdb called the PCR reads again in MiXCR, with one record for every CDR3 protein. The repertoire holds about 440,000 distinct CDR3 sequences, with about 45% as singletons. The source material was PBMCs, sampled before TCRalphabeta/CD19-depleted stem cell transplant. These receptors were taken from a girl aged 2-9 years with aplastic anemia, due to receive a stem cell transplant. Both conserved end residues are part of each CDR3. A D gene is named only where the DNA matches it firmly. Clone size is given for some rows only: seen once, a few or many times, or a class if the clone is expanded.

>TRBV10-3|NA|TRBJ2-3|few
TGTGCCATCGGGGATACAGATACGCAGTATTTT
CAIGDTDTQYF
>TRBV29-1|TRBD1|TRBJ2-3|NA
TGCAGCGTTGCGGGGGACAGGGGCACAGATACGCAGTATTTT
CSVAGDRGTDTQYF
>TRBV5-1|TRBD2|TRBJ2-7|NA
TGCGCCAGCAGCTTGGTTCAGCGGGAGACCGTCGAGCAGTACTTC
CASSLVQRETVEQYF
>TRBV5-1|NA|TRBJ1-5|NA
TGCGCCAGCAGCTTGTTCAGGGGCCAGCCCCAGCATTTT
CASSLFRGQPQHF
>TRBV12-3/TRBV12-4|NA|TRBJ1-2|NA
TGTGCCAGCAGTTCGGGGCTGAGCTACTATGGCTACACCTTC
CASSSGLSYYGYTF
>TRBV19|TRBD1|TRBJ2-7|NA
TGTGCCAGTAGCTCTTTGGGGACAGCTATCTACGAGCAGTACTTC
CASSSLGTAIYEQYF
>TRBV20-1|TRBD2|TRBJ2-5|many
TGCAGCGCGGGTCTAGGGCCCGGGAGGCAGACCCAGTACTTC
CSAGLGPGRQTQYF
>TRBV20-1|TRBD2|TRBJ2-1|NA
TGCAGTGCTTATTCCTTACTAGCGGATAACAATGAGCAGTTCTTC
CSAYSLLADNNEQFF
>TRBV7-9|NA|TRBJ1-2|NA
TGTGCCAGCAGCTTAGATCTGTTCTATGGCTACACCTTC
CASSLDLFYGYTF
>TRBV5-4|TRBD2|TRBJ2-2|NA
TGTGCCAGCAGCTTGGGGCCCGAGAATGAGGCAGGGAGGGTTTCGGCGAACACCGGGGAGCTGTTTTTT
CASSLGPENEAGRVSANTGELFF
>TRBV29-1|TRBD2|TRBJ2-7|many
TGCAGCGCACTAGCGGGATCCTCCTACGAGCAGTACTTC
CSALAGSSYEQYF
>TRBV5-8|NA|TRBJ2-3|NA
TGTGCCAGCAGCTTGCTTTACCCTCAAACAGATACGCAGTATTTT
CASSLLYPQTDTQYF
>TRBV29-1|NA|TRBJ2-7|few
TGCAGCGTTGAAGTGACGGGACCGTCGGAGCAGTACTTC
CSVEVTGPSEQYF
>TRBV14|TRBD2|TRBJ2-1|few
TGTGCCAGCAGCCAAGATATGCTAGCGGCCCCATTCTTC
CASSQDMLAAPFF
>TRBV5-1|NA|TRBJ2-7|many
TGCGCCAGCAGAGGGACACCGTTGGACGAGCAGTACTTC
CASRGTPLDEQYF
>TRBV20-1|NA|TRBJ1-2|few
TGCAGTGCTAGAGAGCTCTACGAGGTGCCTCAGGACTATGGCTACACCTTC
CSARELYEVPQDYGYTF
>TRBV11-2|NA|TRBJ1-5|NA
TGTGCCAGCAGTCGGGACGGGTATAGCAATCAGCCCCAGCATTTT
CASSRDGYSNQPQHF
>TRBV4-2|NA|TRBJ2-3|NA
TGTGCCAGCAGCCAAGCCGGGCCAACAGATACGCAGTATTTT
CASSQAGPTDTQYF
>TRBV20-1|TRBD2|TRBJ2-1|NA
TGCAGTGCTAGAGATCAGGGAGCTAGCGGGAGGGTGAATGAGCAGTTCTTC
CSARDQGASGRVNEQFF
>TRBV4-2|NA|TRBJ2-7|NA
TGTGCCAGCAGCCCCCGAGAGGGGGAGACCTACGAGCAGTACTTC
CASSPREGETYEQYF
>TRBV3-1|TRBD2|TRBJ2-1|NA
TGTGCCAGCAGCCAAGGTGGCGGGACTATGTACAATGAGCAGTTCTTC
CASSQGGGTMYNEQFF
>TRBV29-1|NA|TRBJ2-7|NA
TGCAGCGTTGAGGGACCCGAGACCTCCTACGAGCAGTACTTC
CSVEGPETSYEQYF
>TRBV20-1|NA|TRBJ1-2|NA
TGCAGTGCTACCCGTAACAGGGAATCCTTCTATGGCTACACCTTC
CSATRNRESFYGYTF
>TRBV15|NA|TRBJ1-6|NA
TGTGCCACCAGCAGAAGTTCGGGGGTAAATTCACCCCTCCACTTT
CATSRSSGVNSPLHF
>TRBV28|TRBD2|TRBJ2-5|NA
TGTGCCAGCCTTCCTAGCGGGGGCCTTCAAGAGACCCAGTACTTC
CASLPSGGLQETQYF
>TRBV12-3/TRBV12-4|NA|TRBJ2-5|few
TGTGCCAGCAGTTTGACCCTCAGAAAGGAGACCCAGTACTTC
CASSLTLRKETQYF
>TRBV5-6|TRBD1|TRBJ2-2|many
TGTGCCAGCGACAGGGGTGCCGGGGAGCTGTTTTTT
CASDRGAGELFF